This T cell receptor beta chain emerged from a study of T cells in Graves' hyperthyroidism and ophthalmopathy. Study-wide findings and caveats: Classification by a 13 V-J model distinguished ophthalmopathy from stable hyperthyroidism.

Regions amplified from RNA transcripts were the TCR beta CDR3 regions. A first-round RT-PCR of the TCR CDR3 used the HTBI primer set. MiXCR, run by TCRdb on the multiplex PCR reads, gives a single entry per CDR3 protein. The sample gives some 320,000 distinct CDR3 sequences, roughly 15% of which show up once; 34% is in the top ten. This clonotype was observed at least ten times. Its antigen remains unknown. Among ophthalmopathy patients, the Clinical Activity Score reached at least 3, the NOSPECS grade reached at least 4, and duration remained under 3 months. The CDR3 sequence is 11 residues long. V dropped 2 bases and J dropped 5 bases, with 4 bases sitting between them.

The sequenced material came from blood. The source is a woman aged 40 to 55 with Graves' ophthalmopathy. This chain links TRBV12-3 or TRBV12-4 with TRBJ2-7; no reliable D call. In nucleotides, the CDR3 is TGTGCCAGCAGTTTATACCACGAGCAGTACTTC. Protein product: CASSLYHEQYF.